The 17 T cell receptor beta chains below come from one sample, sequenced in a study of shared clonotypes between healthy human individuals. The assay was immunoSEQ multiplex PCR, and TCRdb's table has in-frame clones only and misses some. The table records around 1.9 million clones, roughly 91% of them present only once. Naive CD8 cells, CD45RO-negative and positively selected for CCR7, excluded terminally differentiated effector memory CD45RA+ cells. Material for sequencing was naive CD8+ T cells from PBMCs. These TCRs come from a young man in good health. Some clones in this sample may be carry-over from other donors' samples.

J is TRBJ2-5 and V is TRBV7-9; possibly TRBD2 for D (6 bases). Per the germline V gene, CDR1 is SEHNR and CDR2 is FQNEAQ (reference sequence). The CDR3 is made up of 12 amino acids. Trimming pared 1 base from V and 14 bases from J, leaving 14 bases between. Here the CDR3 reads CASSLGVAEEYF. The CDR3 DNA reads as TGTGCCAGCAGCTTAGGGGTAGCGGAGGAATACTTC.

The chain recombines TRBV5-8 with TRBJ1-2; D remains unclear. V lost 4 bases, J lost 2 bases, and 12 bases lay in between. The CDR3 contains 14 residues. Germline lookup yields CDR1 SGHTS and CDR2 YDEGEE. The CDR3 reads CASSARRENYGYTF. The CDR3 coding sequence is TGTGCCAGCAGCGCCCGACGGGAAAACTATGGCTACACCTTC.

The V and J genes are TRBV27 and TRBJ1-1, with D maybe TRBD1 (5 bases). In germline, CDR1 is MNHEY, CDR2 SMNVEV (reference sequence). The CDR3 loop spans 13 amino acids. V was trimmed by 6 bases and J by 6 bases, leaving 14 bases between them. In DNA, the CDR3 is TGTGCCAGCAGGGATCTTCCGGGGCCTGAAGCTTTCTTT. This encodes CASRDLPGPEAFF.

The chain is built from TRBV5-1 and TRBJ1-1; D gene uncertain. V lost 1 base and J lost 1, with 8 bases in between. The germline CDR1 and CDR2 sequences are SGHRS and YFSETQ. The CDR3 has 14 amino acids. This chain's CDR3 is CASSLSRSNTEAFF. CDR3 nucleotides: TGCGCCAGCAGCTTGTCCAGATCGAACACTGAAGCTTTCTTT.

Only one count was recorded for this clone. Other DNA sequences within the sample encode an identical CDR3. The V and J genes are TRBV27 and TRBJ2-1; D is ambiguous. The CDR3 sequence is 14 residues long. Germline CDR1 and CDR2: MNHEY and SMNVEV (reference sequence). V was cut by 2 bases and J by 4 bases, with 9 bases left in between. CDR3 amino acids: CASSLRAGYNEQFF. DNA for the CDR3: TGTGCCAGCAGTTTACGGGCAGGATACAATGAGCAGTTCTTC.

Of note for this clone: Other DNA sequences within the sample encode an identical CDR3. V is TRBV5-1 and J is TRBJ1-4; weak D call: TRBD1 (5 bases). V lost 0 bases, J lost 8 bases, and 11 bases lay in between. The CDR3 spans 14 residues. In germline, CDR1 is SGHRS, CDR2 YFSETQ. CDR3 amino acids: CASSLGQGNEKLFF. The CDR3 nucleotides read TGCGCCAGCAGCTTGGGGCAGGGAAACGAAAAACTGTTTTTT.

The rearrangement links TRBV28 to TRBJ1-5; D gene unclear. CDR3 length equals 16 residues. The germline V gene encodes CDR1 MDHEN and CDR2 SYDVKM. The V end lost 3 bases, the J end lost 6 bases, and 18 bases lay between the germline ends. CDR3 nucleotide sequence: TGTGCCAGCAGTTTCCCCGACAACCGAGGTGTTCAGCCCCAGCATTTT. Protein sequence: CASSFPDNRGVQPQHF.

Concerning this clone itself: A junction end diverges from the germline sequence, so it may reflect a read error. The J gene is TRBJ1-3, the V gene TRBV9; a possible D gene is TRBD1 (5 bases). Per the germline V gene, CDR1 is SGDLS and CDR2 is YYNGEE. The CDR3 runs 15 residues. The CDR3: CASSAGTISGDTIYF. In nucleotides, the CDR3 is TGTGCCAGCAGCGCTGGGACCATCTCTGGAGACACCATATATTTT. Together with reference TRBV9 and TRBJ1-3, the CDR3 gives the full variable domain: DSGVTQTPKHLITATGQRVTLRCSPRSGDLSVYWYQQSLDQGLQFLIQYYNGEERAKGNILERFSAQQFPDLHSELNLSSLELGDSALYFCASSAGTISGDTIYFGEGSWLTVV.

The chain couples TRBV14 to TRBJ1-2; D gene ambiguous. The CDR3 is made up of 15 amino acids. The germline V gene encodes CDR1 SGHDN and CDR2 FVKESK. Trimming pared 4 bases from V and 6 bases from J, leaving 18 bases between. The CDR3 protein is CASSPNVNILHGYTF. The CDR3 coding sequence is TGTGCCAGCAGCCCTAATGTCAACATACTTCATGGCTACACCTTC.

The gene calls are TRBV4-3 and TRBJ1-1, with D tentatively TRBD1 (5 bases). V was shortened by 0 bases and J by 0 bases, with 8 bases between the two germline ends. Germline CDR1 and CDR2: LGHNA and YSLEER. The CDR3 contains 15 residues. The CDR3 DNA sequence: TGCGCCAGCAGCCAAGATCGGGGGGTGAACACTGAAGCTTTCTTT. It is translated as CASSQDRGVNTEAFF.

The J gene is TRBJ2-7, the V gene TRBV27; weak D call: TRBD1 (6 bases). With 6 bases removed from V and 3 bases from J, the gap between germline ends came to 15 bases. This CDR3 has 14 amino acids. The germline gives CDR1 MNHEY, CDR2 SMNVEV (reference sequence). The CDR3 nucleotides are TGTGCCAGCAGAGGGACATGGGAAATCTACGAGCAGTACTTC. Its protein product is CASRGTWEIYEQYF.

J is TRBJ1-2 and V is TRBV2; D possibly corresponds to TRBD1 (5 bases). The V gene's germline CDR1 is SNHLY and CDR2 FYNNEI. The CDR3 is 15 residues long. Trimming left V 6 bases short and J 3 bases short, with 17 bases between. CDR3 DNA sequence: TGTGCCAGCAGCCAAGGGGTAGGGTTGTACTATGGCTACACCTTC. Translating gives CASSQGVGLYYGYTF.

V and J are TRBV19 and TRBJ1-2; D is ambiguous. V was trimmed by 5 bases and J by 8 bases, leaving 12 bases between them. The length of the CDR3 is 12 residues. Per the germline V gene, CDR1 is LNHDA and CDR2 is SQIVND (reference sequence). The CDR3 DNA is TGTGCCAGTAGTGAGGGTGCTCTCGGCTACACCTTC. It encodes CASSEGALGYTF.

The chain joins TRBV4-1 to TRBJ2-7; D not certain. Deletions cut 6 bases from V and 6 bases from J, with 21 bases between. CDR1 and CDR2 (germline): MGHRA, YSYEKL. The CDR3 loop spans 15 amino acids. As DNA, the CDR3 is TGCGCCAGCAGTCCAACAGTGCGACGTTCTCGCGAGCAGTACTTC. It encodes CASSPTVRRSREQYF.

The chain links TRBV28 to TRBJ2-3; TRBD1 or TRBD2 may be the D gene (5 bases each). Trimming cost V 9 bases and J 4 bases, with 17 bases left between them. The CDR3 covers 14 residues. Germline-derived CDR1 and CDR2 are MDHEN and SYDVKM. The CDR3 DNA is TGTGCCAGTCATGACGGGACCTTCCCAGATACGCAGTATTTT. Protein: CASHDGTFPDTQYF.

This sequence joins TRBV19 and TRBJ2-3; 8 positions match TRBD1. The V gene end was trimmed by 9 bases and the J gene end by 3 bases; junction bases not matched to a gene: 5. This CDR3 is 13 amino acids long. The germline CDR1 and CDR2 sequences are LNHDA and SQIVND (reference sequence). The CDR3 coding sequence is TGTGCCAGCGGGGACAGGAAAACAGATACGCAGTATTTT. It yields the protein CASGDRKTDTQYF.

The chain joins TRBV29-1 to TRBJ1-1, with no clear D. The CDR3 length is 15 residues. V was shortened by 2 bases and J by 0 bases, with 13 bases between the two germline ends. Germline CDR1 SQVTM, CDR2 ANQGSEA. CDR3 region: CSVESTSFMNTEAFF. The CDR3 DNA reads TGCAGCGTTGAATCTACCAGTTTTATGAACACTGAAGCTTTCTTT.